One and the same sample provided the 20 T cell receptor beta chains below, sequenced in a study of post-analysis software for immune sequencing data. Study-wide results and caveats: TRBV5-6, TRBV5-1 and TRBV20-1 were among several TRBV segments more frequent in patients than controls.

Researchers reported that TCR beta cDNA libraries carried unique molecular identifiers. TCRdb independently ran MiXCR on the PCR reads; one entry per CDR3 protein. Of fewer than 600,000 distinct CDR3 sequences listed, roughly 46% were seen once; the top ten hold roughly an eighth. No cognate antigen is known for these TCRs. Source material: blood. These receptors were collected from a girl between 10 and 17 years old with multiple sclerosis.

There are many counts of this clonotype. V usage is TRBV12-3 or TRBV12-4 and J usage is TRBJ2-5; 10 bases line up with TRBD2. The CDR3 spans 17 residues. V lost 4 bases to trimming and J lost 2 bases; unmatched junction nucleotides: 10. CDR3 region: CASSYGTSDRLQETQYF. Here the CDR3 DNA reads TGTGCCAGCAGTTACGGGACTAGCGATCGACTTCAAGAGACCCAGTACTTC.

The chain links TRBV27 to TRBJ1-6, with 7 nucleotides matching TRBD1. Germline loops: CDR1 MNHEY, CDR2 SMNVEV (reference sequence). CDR3 length: 15 amino acids. The V gene end was trimmed by 5 bases and the J gene end by 9 bases; junction bases not matched to a gene: 10. The CDR3 is CASSTPTGIGSPLHF. CDR3 DNA: TGTGCCAGCAGTACCCCGACAGGGATAGGTTCACCCCTCCACTTT.

V is TRBV7-3 and J is TRBJ2-1; maybe TRBD2 (5 bases). Trimming left V 8 bases short and J 4 bases short, with 21 bases between. The germline V gene has CDR1 SGHTA and CDR2 FQGTGA. CDR3 size: 16 residues. The chain's CDR3 is CASSPKSRGLYNEQFF. The CDR3 nucleotides are TGTGCCAGCTCTCCCAAGTCACGCGGGCTGTACAATGAGCAGTTCTTC.

The chain couples TRBV7-2 to TRBJ2-3, with D possibly being TRBD2 (5 bases). This CDR3 has 15 amino acids. V was pared by 4 bases and J by 4 bases, with 15 bases between. Germline CDR1 is SGHTA and CDR2 is FQGNSA. The CDR3 DNA reads as TGTGCCAGCAGCTCAGACCCCTTACTAGCAGATACGCAGTATTTT. This translates into CASSSDPLLADTQYF.

This clonotype has just one count. The chain has TRBV20-1 and TRBJ2-1, with D perhaps TRBD1 (5 bases). Trimming left V 3 bases short and J 3 bases short, with 15 bases between. Germline lookup yields CDR1 DFQATT and CDR2 SNEGSKA (reference sequence). This CDR3 region has 15 residues. CDR3 DNA sequence: TGCAGTGCTAGGTGGCCCCAAGGGGTCTACAATGAGCAGTTCTTC. It yields the protein CSARWPQGVYNEQFF.

The chain joins TRBV29-1 to TRBJ1-4; 8 bases align to TRBD1. J lost 6 bases, V lost 4 bases, and 4 bases had no gene match. The CDR3 extends over 13 amino acids. CDR1 and CDR2 from the germline V gene are SQVTM and ANQGSEA. The CDR3 DNA is TGCAGCGTTGGGACAGGGCGAGATGAAAAACTGTTTTTT. Residues: CSVGTGRDEKLFF. The complete variable domain, with remaining parts taken from reference TRBV29-1 and TRBJ1-4, reads SAVISQKPSRDICQRGTSLTIQCQVDSQVTMMFWYRQQPGQSLTLIATANQGSEATYESGFVIDKFPISRPNLTFSTLTVSNMSPEDSSIYLCSVGTGRDEKLFFGSGTQLSVL.

The CDR3 loop is CASSALATNEKLFF. CDR3 in DNA: TGTGCCTCCTCCGCACTGGCAACTAATGAAAAACTGTTTTTT. V and J are TRBV15 and TRBJ1-4; D call uncertain. CDR1 is LNHNV and CDR2 is YYDKDF in the germline V gene (reference sequence). The CDR3 runs 14 residues. Trimming pared 11 bases from V and 0 bases from J, leaving 13 bases between.

The V call is TRBV3-1, the J call TRBJ2-7, with 13 bases matching TRBD2. V lost 4 bases and J lost 7; bases outside the gene matches: 7. This CDR3 has 15 amino acids. In germline, CDR1 is LGHDT, CDR2 YNNKEL (reference sequence). Here the CDR3 reads CASSPGTSGITEQYF. In DNA form, the CDR3 reads TGTGCCAGCAGCCCCGGGACTAGCGGGATTACGGAGCAGTACTTC.

V is TRBV28 and J is TRBJ1-2; 7 bases line up with TRBD1. Germline trimming cut 1 base from V and 7 bases from J; bases unmatched to any gene: 9. This CDR3 comprises 15 residues. Germline V gene data show CDR1 as MDHEN and CDR2 as SYDVKM. CDR3 sequence: CASSLFGQGVGGYTF. CDR3 nucleotide sequence: TGTGCCAGCAGTTTATTCGGCCAGGGGGTAGGTGGCTACACCTTC.

This rearrangement joins TRBV12-5 to TRBJ2-3, with 9 bases lining up with TRBD2. Germline CDR1 LGHNT, CDR2 FRNRAP. The junction had 7 bases not matched to a gene; V was cut back by 1 base and J by 5 bases. The CDR3 has 16 residues. This CDR3 is CASGLGRTSEQDTQYF. CDR3 in DNA: TGTGCTAGTGGTTTGGGCAGGACTAGCGAACAAGATACGCAGTATTTT.

In its sample, this clonotype was seen once. V and J are TRBV20-1 and TRBJ2-1; D remains unclear. V was shortened by 0 bases and J by 2 bases, with 5 bases between the two germline ends. The length of the CDR3 is 13 residues. Germline CDR1 is DFQATT and CDR2 is SNEGSKA (reference sequence). CDR3 in DNA: TGCAGTGCTAGAGAGGAACCCTACAATGAGCAGTTCTTC. Protein: CSAREEPYNEQFF.

The sample holds a few counts of this clonotype. V gene TRBV3-1 combines with J gene TRBJ2-7, with D possibly matching TRBD1 (5 bases). Germline CDR1 is LGHDT and CDR2 is YNNKEL (reference sequence). The ends were cut back, 3 bases at V and 2 bases at J, with 8 bases in the middle. This CDR3 has 13 amino acids. CDR3 sequence: CASSQGRAYEQYF. CDR3 coding DNA: TGTGCCAGCAGCCAGGGCAGGGCCTACGAGCAGTACTTC.

The V and J genes are TRBV11-2 and TRBJ2-3, with D possibly matching TRBD2 (6 bases). The V and J ends lost 5 bases and 2 bases respectively, with 11 bases between them. Looked up from germline, CDR1 is SGHAT and CDR2 is FQNNGV. The CDR3 loop spans 14 amino acids. In DNA, the CDR3 is TGTGCCAGCAGCCGGGACTTTATCACAGATACGCAGTATTTT. Residues: CASSRDFITDTQYF.

The CDR3 DNA reads as TGCAGTGCGGGACTAGCCGCCTTAGGGGAGCAGTACTTC. Translating gives CSAGLAALGEQYF. The rearrangement joins TRBV20-1 to TRBJ2-7; 9 nucleotides agree with TRBD2. V shed 6 bases and J 7 bases; nucleotides not matched to a gene: 10. Germline-derived CDR1 and CDR2 are DFQATT and SNEGSKA (reference sequence). The CDR3 has 13 amino acids.

The chain recombines TRBV29-1 with TRBJ2-3; weak D call: TRBD2 (7 bases). Germline assignment: CDR1 SQVTM and CDR2 ANQGSEA. The CDR3 loop spans 16 amino acids. V was cut by 6 bases and J by 1 base, with 20 bases left in between. The CDR3 loop reads CSVGGTAGARTDTQYF. CDR3 nucleotide sequence: TGCAGCGTCGGGGGGACCGCGGGGGCCCGCACAGATACGCAGTATTTT.

The DNA of the CDR3 is TGTGCCAGCAGTTACAGGCGGGCGGCTAGCAATCAGCCCCAGCATTTT. Translated: CASSYRRAASNQPQHF. The chain joins TRBV6-5 to TRBJ1-5; D is unresolved. V was cut by 2 bases and J by 0 bases, with 11 bases left in between. This CDR3 has 16 residues. Per germline, CDR1 MNHEY and CDR2 SVGAGI.

Note on this clonotype: This may arise from a read error, as a much more abundant clone is one base away. The gene calls are TRBV18 and TRBJ1-4; TRBD1 aligns across 7 bases. V trimming: 2 bases; J trimming: 8 bases; junction bases outside the gene matches: 8. The CDR3 length is 15 residues. The germline V gene has CDR1 KGHSH and CDR2 LQKENI. CDR3 in amino acids: CASSPDNRGGEKLFF. The CDR3 DNA is TGTGCCAGCTCACCAGATAACAGGGGCGGAGAAAAACTGTTTTTT. Looking up the rest from reference TRBV18 and TRBJ1-4 gives the full variable domain: NAGVMQNPRHLVRRRGQEARLRCSPMKGHSHVYWYRQLPEEGLKFMVYLQKENIIDESGMPKERFSAEFPKEGPSILRIQQVVRGDSAAYFCASSPDNRGGEKLFFGSGTQLSVL.

There are a few counts of this clonotype. V and J are TRBV3-1 and TRBJ2-7; TRBD2 agrees at 8 bases. Germline assignment: CDR1 LGHDT and CDR2 YNNKEL (reference sequence). Trimming at V came to 5 bases and at J to 4 bases, leaving 19 bases not matched to a gene. The CDR3 is made up of 18 amino acids. This CDR3 reads CASSNYGVLSGRGYEQYF. The CDR3, as DNA: TGTGCCAGCAGCAACTACGGGGTCTTAAGCGGGAGAGGTTACGAGCAGTACTTC.

The CDR3 loop reads CASSPSPGQGAQKTQHF. DNA of the CDR3: TGCGCCAGCAGTCCTTCCCCGGGACAGGGGGCCCAGAAGACCCAGCATTTT. The chain employs TRBV5-1 and TRBJ1-5, with 12 bases that match TRBD1. V trimming: 5 bases; J trimming: 11 bases; junction bases outside the gene matches: 17. This CDR3 has 17 residues. The germline V gene has CDR1 SGHRS and CDR2 YFSETQ.

This chain's CDR3 is CASSLAIQTYYGYTF. The CDR3 DNA reads TGTGCCAGCAGCTTAGCGATCCAGACATACTATGGCTACACCTTC. The chain joins TRBV7-2 to TRBJ1-2, with D hard to call. Germline V CDR1 and CDR2: SGHTA, FQGNSA. CDR3 length: 15 amino acids. The V and J ends lost 0 bases and 3 bases respectively, with 11 bases between them.